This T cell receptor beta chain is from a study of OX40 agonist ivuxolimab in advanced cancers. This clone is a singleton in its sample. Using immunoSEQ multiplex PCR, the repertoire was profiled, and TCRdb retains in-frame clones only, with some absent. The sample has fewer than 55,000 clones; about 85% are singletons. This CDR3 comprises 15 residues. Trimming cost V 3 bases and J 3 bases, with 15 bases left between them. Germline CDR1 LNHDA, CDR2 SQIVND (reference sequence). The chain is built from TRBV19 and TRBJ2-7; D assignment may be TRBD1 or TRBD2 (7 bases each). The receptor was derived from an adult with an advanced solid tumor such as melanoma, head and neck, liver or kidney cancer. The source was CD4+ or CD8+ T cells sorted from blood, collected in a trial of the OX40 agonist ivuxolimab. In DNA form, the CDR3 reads TGTGCCAGTAGTATGGGAGGGGGCGGCCGCTACGAGCAGTACTTC. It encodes CASSMGGGGRYEQYF.